The TCR beta chain under discussion was sequenced for a study of blood T cell repertoires in COVID-19. The overall study: From the United States, Italy and Spain came samples of acute and convalescent COVID-19. T cells, B-cell-depleted T cells, or PBMCs provided the cDNA or gDNA that served as material.

As handled by the study authors: Estimation of nucleated cell counts relied on the amplification of reference gene primers. Generated by immunoSEQ multiplex PCR, the TCRdb table keeps only in-frame clones and is missing some. The V and J calls and clone size are taken from that table; D and trimming were inferred from the DNA. The repertoire holds 60,000 to 80,000 clones, with roughly 90% as singletons. The CDR3 spans 16 residues. Germline assignment: CDR1 KGHSH and CDR2 LQKENI. V was clipped by 4 bases and J by 2 bases; unmatched bases: 6. This clone was seen only a few times. The same CDR3 arises from other DNA sequences in this sample as well.

V gene TRBV18 combines with J gene TRBJ1-3, with TRBD1 matching 9 bases. This TCR was recovered from a man between 60 and 70 years old with acute or convalescent COVID-19. The sample taken for sequencing was peripheral blood. CDR3 DNA sequence: TGTGCCAGCTCACAACCGGGACAGGGAACTGGAAACACCATATATTTT. Its translation: CASSQPGQGTGNTIYF.